Each of the 11 T cell receptor beta chains below was sequenced from the same sample in a study of shared clonotypes between healthy human individuals. Some clones are missing from TCRdb's copy, which holds only in-frame ones; the method was immunoSEQ multiplex PCR. Of approximately 1.1 million clones listed, around three quarters are singletons. Sequencing was done on a sample of memory CD4+ T cells from PBMCs. As for subset: CD45RA-negative fraction. These receptors were taken from a man younger than 35 in good health. Some clones in this sample may be carry-over from other donors' samples.

The chain joins TRBV28 to TRBJ2-4; D unresolved. The germline V gene encodes CDR1 MDHEN and CDR2 SYDVKM. V lost 8 bases and J 4 bases, leaving 12 bases between the germline ends. This CDR3 region has 13 residues. As DNA, the CDR3 is TGTGCCAGCGCTGGGCCAAAGAAAAACATTCAGTACTTC. Its translation is CASAGPKKNIQYF.

The sample holds a few counts of this clone. The genes are TRBV6-1 and TRBJ1-2, with TRBD1 matching over 12 bases. The V and J ends lost 6 bases and 7 bases, in that order; junction bases with no gene match: 6. The CDR3 runs to 14 residues. Germline V gene data show CDR1 as MNHNS and CDR2 as SASEGT. The CDR3 bases are TGTGCCAGCAGCGGGACAGGGGGCAGGGGTGGCTACACCTTC. Translated: CASSGTGGRGGYTF.

The chain employs TRBV4-1 and TRBJ1-2; maybe TRBD1 (5 bases). V gave up 1 base and J gave up 4 bases, with 10 bases separating them. CDR1 and CDR2 from the germline V gene are MGHRA and YSYEKL. This CDR3 is 14 amino acids long. This CDR3 is CASSQATGTYGYTF. The DNA of the CDR3 is TGCGCCAGCAGCCAAGCAACGGGGACCTATGGCTACACCTTC.

The chain couples TRBV11-2 to TRBJ1-2; TRBD1 might be the D (5 bases). This CDR3 has 16 residues. The germline gives CDR1 SGHAT, CDR2 FQNNGV. Trimming removed 2 bases at V and 5 bases at J, with 18 bases between. CDR3 protein: CASSLSPGRATYGYTF. In DNA form, the CDR3 reads TGTGCCAGCAGCTTATCCCCAGGGAGGGCAACATATGGCTACACCTTC.

The chain links TRBV5-4 to TRBJ2-1, with 10 bases lining up with TRBD2. V shed 4 bases, J shed 5 bases, and the junction held 6 bases outside the gene matches. CDR3 size: 15 residues. Germline lookup yields CDR1 SGHNT and CDR2 YYREEE (reference sequence). DNA for the CDR3: TGTGCCAGCAGCACTTGGACTAGCGGAAACAATGAGCAGTTCTTC. Amino acid sequence: CASSTWTSGNNEQFF.

Here the CDR3 reads CASSSARTSGTYEQYF. CDR3 in DNA: TGTGCCAGCAGCTCCGCACGGACTAGCGGTACCTACGAGCAGTACTTC. The rearrangement joins TRBV11-2 to TRBJ2-7; the match to TRBD2 covers 10 bases. Losses at the gene ends were 4 bases for V and 2 bases for J; bases not matched to a gene: 8. CDR3 length: 16 amino acids. Germline loops: CDR1 SGHAT, CDR2 FQNNGV.

The count of this clone is one. The chain combines TRBV30 with TRBJ2-2; possibly TRBD1 for D (5 bases). CDR3 length equals 12 residues. Trimming stripped 3 bases from V and 6 bases from J, with 8 bases between. The germline V gene has CDR1 GTSNPN and CDR2 SVGIG (reference sequence). The CDR3 sequence is CAWSSGSGELFF. CDR3 sequence (DNA): TGTGCCTGGAGCTCAGGGTCCGGGGAGCTGTTTTTT.

The J gene is TRBJ1-4, the V gene TRBV5-1; TRBD1 agrees at 9 bases. V shed 3 bases, J shed 3 bases, and the junction held 6 bases outside the gene matches. The CDR3 consists of 16 residues. The germline V gene has CDR1 SGHRS and CDR2 YFSETQ. CDR3 DNA sequence: TGCGCCAGCAGCTCCGGGACAGGGAGGGCTAATGAAAAACTGTTTTTT. Its translation: CASSSGTGRANEKLFF.

The rearrangement links TRBV2 to TRBJ2-3; tentative D call: TRBD2 (5 bases). The CDR3 covers 14 residues. The germline V gene has CDR1 SNHLY and CDR2 FYNNEI. V lost 5 bases and J lost 4, with 13 bases in between. The CDR3 coding sequence is TGTGCCAGCAGTTCAGCGGTGCGGGCAGATACGCAGTATTTT. It yields the protein CASSSAVRADTQYF.

The chain carries TRBV28 and TRBJ2-7; D unresolved. Germline lookup yields CDR1 MDHEN and CDR2 SYDVKM. V was clipped by 3 bases and J by 7 bases, with 10 bases between them. CDR3 length: 12 residues. CDR3 region: CASSFLGWEQYF. CDR3 DNA: TGTGCCAGCAGTTTTCTCGGGTGGGAGCAGTACTTC.

As for this clone: Other DNA sequences of this sample code for an identical CDR3. The DNA for the CDR3 is TGTGCCAGCAGTTTATCGCGGGGCACTGAAGCTTTCTTT. Translating gives CASSLSRGTEAFF. The chain is built from TRBV27 and TRBJ1-1; D is unclear. The CDR3 spans 13 residues. The V end lost 0 bases, the J end lost 4 bases, and 6 bases lay between the germline ends. Germline V lookup: CDR1 MNHEY, CDR2 SMNVEV (reference sequence).